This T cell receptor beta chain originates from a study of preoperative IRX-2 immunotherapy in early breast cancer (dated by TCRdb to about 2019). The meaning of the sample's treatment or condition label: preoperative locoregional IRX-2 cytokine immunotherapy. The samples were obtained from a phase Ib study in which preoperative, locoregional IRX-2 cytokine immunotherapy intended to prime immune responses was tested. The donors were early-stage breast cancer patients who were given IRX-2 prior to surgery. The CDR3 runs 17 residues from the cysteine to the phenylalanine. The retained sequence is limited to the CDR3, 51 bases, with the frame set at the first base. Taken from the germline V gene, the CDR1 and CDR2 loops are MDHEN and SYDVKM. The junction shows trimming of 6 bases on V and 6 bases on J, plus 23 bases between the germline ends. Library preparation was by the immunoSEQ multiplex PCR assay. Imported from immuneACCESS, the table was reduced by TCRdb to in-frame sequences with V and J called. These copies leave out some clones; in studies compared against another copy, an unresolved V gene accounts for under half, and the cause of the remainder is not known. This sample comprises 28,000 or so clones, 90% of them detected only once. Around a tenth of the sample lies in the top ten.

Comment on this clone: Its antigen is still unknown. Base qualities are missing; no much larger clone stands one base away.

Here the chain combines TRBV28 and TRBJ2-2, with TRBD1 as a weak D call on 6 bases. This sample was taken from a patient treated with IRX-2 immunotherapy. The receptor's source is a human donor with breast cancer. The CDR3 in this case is CASSGWGLATGPGELFF. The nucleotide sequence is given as TGTGCCAGCAGCGGGTGGGGGTTAGCGACAGGACCCGGGGAGCTGTTTTTT.